This section outlines one TCR beta chain sequence together with its context. Source study methods: Amplification with reference gene primers provided the estimates of nucleated cell counts. This table comes from immunoSEQ multiplex PCR, and its TCRdb copy is limited to in-frame clones, with some not included. D and trimming come from the DNA, and the V and J calls and clone size come from that table. The table shows about 130,000 clones, with approximately 81% occurring only once. These data originate in a study of blood T cell repertoires in COVID-19. Specimen: peripheral blood. The sequence was obtained from a woman aged 25 to 45 who had recovered from COVID-19.

As DNA, the CDR3 is TGTGCCACCAAGCTAGCGGGAGGGCAAGATACGCAGTATTTT. It encodes CATKLAGGQDTQYF. The genes are TRBV27 and TRBJ2-3; the match to TRBD2 covers 12 bases. Germline CDR1 MNHEY, CDR2 SMNVEV (reference sequence). This CDR3 is built from 14 residues. V was clipped by 10 bases and J by 5 bases; unmatched bases: 7.